This passage covers 31 T cell receptor beta chains from one sample sequenced in a study of cytomegalovirus exposure and HLA in healthy donors. PCR primers comprised 60 Vbeta and 13 Jbeta primers. Measured with immunoSEQ multiplex PCR; TCRdb has only the in-frame clones, and not every one. The sample lists approximately 170,000 clones, about 75% occurring once. Sequencing used PBMCs. The receptors originated from a man in his late teens or twenties in good health and CMV-seropositive.

The rearrangement uses TRBV11-2 and TRBJ1-1, with 8 bases aligning to TRBD1. The V gene's germline CDR1 is SGHAT and CDR2 FQNNGV. The CDR3 totals 13 residues. V dropped 5 bases and J dropped 6; count of bases not matched to a gene: 5. The CDR3 sequence is CASSVGQGAEAFF. In nucleotides, the CDR3 is TGTGCCAGCAGCGTCGGACAGGGCGCTGAAGCTTTCTTT. Full variable domain (outside the CDR3, taken from reference TRBV11-2 and TRBJ1-1): EAGVAQSPRYKIIEKRQSVAFWCNPISGHATLYWYQQILGQGPKLLIQFQNNGVVDDSQLPKDRFSAERLKGVDSTLKIQPAKLEDSAVYLCASSVGQGAEAFFGQGTRLTVV.

Points on this clone: The same CDR3 also results from other DNA sequences found in this sample. CDR3 DNA sequence: TGTGCCAGCAGGTATAGCGGGAGTTCCTACAATGAGCAGTTCTTC. Its protein product is CASRYSGSSYNEQFF. The gene calls are TRBV14 and TRBJ2-1; 9 nucleotides match TRBD2. The germline V gene encodes CDR1 SGHDN and CDR2 FVKESK. There are 15 residues in the CDR3. J gave up 1 base and V 6 bases, and 4 bases lay outside the gene matches.

The gene calls are TRBV7-2 and TRBJ2-2, with 7 bases fitting TRBD2. V was clipped by 3 bases and J by 7 bases; unmatched bases: 11. This CDR3 has 16 residues. From germline, CDR1 is SGHTA and CDR2 FQGNSA. The CDR3 nucleotides are TGTGCCAGCAGCTTCCTGGGGGGGACCGAGAACGGGGAGCTGTTTTTT. It codes for CASSFLGGTENGELFF.

The chain joins TRBV10-1 to TRBJ2-7; D might be TRBD2 (5 bases). Germline CDR1 reads WNHNN; CDR2 reads SYGVQD (reference sequence). The CDR3 runs 13 residues. Trimming took 6 bases from V and 6 from J, leaving 15 bases between them. CDR3 DNA: TGCGCCAGCAGAGTAAGCCGGGATGGCGAGCAGTACGTC. Its translation is CASRVSRDGEQYV.

V and J are TRBV5-8 and TRBJ2-2; 9 bases fit TRBD2. CDR1 and CDR2 (germline): SGHTS, YDEGEE. The length of the CDR3 is 16 residues. Trimming took 2 bases from V and 1 from J; bases not matched to a gene: 3. The CDR3 sequence: CASSFGTSLNTGELFF. CDR3 nucleotides: TGTGCCAGCAGCTTTGGGACTAGCTTGAACACCGGGGAGCTGTTTTTT.

The V and J genes are TRBV4-2 and TRBJ2-2; TRBD2 agrees at 9 bases. The CDR3 covers 20 residues. CDR1 is LGHNA, CDR2 YNFKEQ, per germline. V gave up 1 base and J gave up 3 bases; unmatched junction bases: 15. The CDR3 DNA reads as TGTGCCAGCAGCCAAGTAGATGGGGTAGGCGGGGGGGCAGACACCGGGGAGCTGTTTTTT. Its translation: CASSQVDGVGGGADTGELFF.

This clone came up a few times. The chain employs TRBV28 and TRBJ1-3; no clear D gene. The CDR3 loop spans 15 amino acids. Germline CDR1 reads MDHEN; CDR2 reads SYDVKM. Deletions cut 7 bases from V and 8 bases from J, with 21 bases between. The CDR3 spells CASINRGSKADTIYF. The CDR3 DNA reads as TGTGCCAGCATCAACCGAGGTTCCAAGGCCGACACCATATATTTT.

The chain joins TRBV5-1 to TRBJ1-2; D remains ambiguous. This CDR3 region has 15 residues. CDR1 is SGHRS, CDR2 YFSETQ, per germline. Trimming pared 0 bases from V and 0 bases from J, leaving 9 bases between. The CDR3 is CASSLAAVANYGYTF. The CDR3 nucleotides are TGCGCCAGCAGCTTGGCCGCAGTCGCTAACTATGGCTACACCTTC.

The J gene is TRBJ2-1, the V gene TRBV11-2, with 8 positions matching TRBD2. CDR3 size: 15 residues. Trimming removed 4 bases from V and 4 bases from J; junction bases left unmatched: 6. Germline assignment: CDR1 SGHAT and CDR2 FQNNGV. The CDR3 here is CASSSMSGGYNEQFF. For the CDR3, the DNA is TGTGCCAGCAGCTCCATGAGCGGGGGATACAATGAGCAGTTCTTC.

The rearrangement uses TRBV6-5 and TRBJ1-1; TRBD1 is a possible D gene (6 bases). The germline gives CDR1 MNHEY, CDR2 SVGAGI. The CDR3 spans 16 residues. V was pared by 0 bases and J by 5 bases, with 16 bases between. The CDR3 region is CASSYSRRGGETEAFF. CDR3 nucleotide sequence: TGTGCCAGCAGTTACTCGAGGCGAGGGGGGGAGACTGAAGCTTTCTTT.

The V gene is TRBV30, the J gene TRBJ1-2, with 9 bases that match TRBD1. The J segment lost 14 bases and the V segment lost 2 bases, leaving 6 bases of the junction unmatched. Germline V gene sequence: CDR1 GTSNPN, CDR2 SVGIG (reference sequence). The CDR3 is 11 residues long. The CDR3 sequence: CAWSRGQGRTF. The CDR3 DNA reads as TGTGCCTGGAGTCGGGGACAGGGCAGGACCTTC.

The chain joins TRBV2 to TRBJ1-5; 7 bases fit TRBD1. The V gene's germline CDR1 is SNHLY and CDR2 FYNNEI. This CDR3 is built from 15 residues. V dropped 5 bases and J dropped 4; count of bases not matched to a gene: 8. DNA for the CDR3: TGTGCCAGCAGTTATACAGGACAGGAAAATCAGCCCCAGCATTTT. As protein: CASSYTGQENQPQHF.

The CDR3 region is CASSGGGMNTGELFF. In DNA form, the CDR3 reads TGTGCCAGCAGCGGAGGGGGCATGAACACCGGGGAGCTGTTTTTT. V usage is TRBV9 and J usage is TRBJ2-2; 7 bases match TRBD1. With 3 bases clipped from V and 1 base from J, the junction kept 3 bases outside the gene matches. This CDR3 comprises 15 residues. Germline-derived CDR1 and CDR2 are SGDLS and YYNGEE.

The chain is built from TRBV4-2 and TRBJ2-2, with TRBD2 matching over 10 bases. Germline lookup yields CDR1 LGHNA and CDR2 YNFKEQ. J lost 0 bases, V lost 1 base, and 14 bases had no gene match. The CDR3 length is 21 residues. CDR3 loop: CASSQGVSIRSGGANTGELFF. The CDR3 DNA reads TGTGCCAGCAGCCAAGGCGTGAGCATAAGGAGCGGGGGGGCGAACACCGGGGAGCTGTTTTTT.

The V call is TRBV27, the J call TRBJ1-1, with D hard to call. The length of the CDR3 is 15 residues. Germline loops: CDR1 MNHEY, CDR2 SMNVEV (reference sequence). V shed 4 bases and J shed 4 bases, with 16 bases lying between them. CDR3 residues: CASSSRINRGTEAFF. The CDR3, as DNA: TGTGCCAGCAGTTCCAGGATAAATCGTGGCACTGAAGCTTTCTTT.

V gene TRBV5-1 combines with J gene TRBJ1-5, with a weak D call TRBD1 (6 bases). The CDR3 has 16 residues. Germline V gene sequence: CDR1 SGHRS, CDR2 YFSETQ. V was cut by 1 base and J by 2 bases, with 13 bases left in between. The CDR3 DNA is TGCGCCAGCAGCTTGTCCCCACAGGGCGGCAATCAGCCCCAGCATTTT. It yields the protein CASSLSPQGGNQPQHF.

This chain uses TRBV15 with TRBJ1-6, with D maybe TRBD1 (6 bases). V was cut by 1 base and J by 2 bases, with 24 bases left in between. CDR3 length equals 21 residues. CDR1 and CDR2 from the germline V gene are LNHNV and YYDKDF (reference sequence). CDR3 sequence reads: CATSRALGTNRAWPYNSPLHF. Here the CDR3 DNA reads TGTGCCACCAGCAGAGCCCTTGGAACTAACAGGGCATGGCCCTATAATTCACCCCTCCACTTT.

The rearrangement joins TRBV5-1 to TRBJ1-4; D perhaps matches TRBD1 (5 bases). The CDR3 has 15 residues. Germline CDR1 and CDR2: SGHRS and YFSETQ. Trimming took off 0 bases at V and 4 bases at J, with 10 bases between the two ends. The CDR3 DNA reads TGCGCCAGCAGCTTGGAACGGAGGGGTAATGAAAAACTGTTTTTT. Translation: CASSLERRGNEKLFF. Based on the CDR3 plus reference TRBV5-1 and TRBJ1-4, the full variable domain is KAGVTQTPRYLIKTRGQQVTLSCSPISGHRSVSWYQQTPGQGLQFLFEYFSETQRNKGNFPGRFSGRQFSNSRSEMNVSTLELGDSALYLCASSLERRGNEKLFFGSGTQLSVL.

This chain links TRBV6-1 with TRBJ1-5; 8 nucleotides agree with TRBD1. The CDR3 is made up of 15 amino acids. The V segment lost 2 bases and the J segment 4 bases; nucleotides outside the gene matches: 4. Germline lookup yields CDR1 MNHNS and CDR2 SASEGT. The CDR3 here is CASSERTGRNQPQHF. The CDR3 DNA reads as TGTGCCAGCAGTGAAAGGACAGGGCGGAATCAGCCCCAGCATTTT.

The V call is TRBV15, the J call TRBJ1-1; TRBD1 aligns across 10 bases. J lost 7 bases, V lost 0 bases, and 5 bases had no gene match. Per the germline V gene, CDR1 is LNHNV and CDR2 is YYDKDF (reference sequence). This CDR3 comprises 15 residues. CDR3 amino acids: CATSRDKGQGIEAFF. In DNA form, the CDR3 reads TGTGCCACCAGCAGAGACAAGGGACAGGGGATTGAAGCTTTCTTT.

A remark on this clone: At one of its ends the junction is not consistent with the germline gene, which may arise from a read error. The chain joins TRBV28 to TRBJ2-2; TRBD2 is a possible D gene (6 bases). The CDR3 runs to 12 residues. Germline CDR1 is MDHEN and CDR2 is SYDVKM. The CDR3 coding sequence is TGTGCCAGCAGCTCTGGGGACTCACTGAGGATTTTT. Translated: CASSSGDSLRIF.

This chain links TRBV5-1 with TRBJ2-2; 9 positions match TRBD1. The length of the CDR3 is 15 residues. Germline CDR1 and CDR2: SGHRS and YFSETQ. V shed 0 bases, J shed 6 bases, and the junction held 3 bases outside the gene matches. This CDR3 is CASSLEQGAAGELFF. In DNA form, the CDR3 reads TGCGCCAGCAGCTTGGAACAGGGGGCGGCCGGGGAGCTGTTTTTT.

This chain connects TRBV9 to TRBJ2-5; 7 bases match TRBD1. Per the germline V gene, CDR1 is SGDLS and CDR2 is YYNGEE. The trim removed 0 bases at V and 4 bases at J, leaving 6 bases unmatched. CDR3 size: 15 residues. CDR3: CASSVGGTATETQYF. The CDR3 DNA reads TGTGCCAGCAGCGTAGGTGGGACAGCCACAGAGACCCAGTACTTC.

The V call is TRBV27, the J call TRBJ2-5; D is perhaps TRBD2 (5 bases). Germline CDR1 MNHEY, CDR2 SMNVEV (reference sequence). This CDR3 comprises 13 residues. With 6 bases removed from V and 5 bases from J, the gap between germline ends came to 13 bases. CDR3 in amino acids: CASSLRPGETQYF. CDR3 nucleotide sequence: TGTGCCAGCAGCCTCCGGCCGGGGGAGACCCAGTACTTC.

The chain employs TRBV7-8 and TRBJ1-4; 9 nucleotides agree with TRBD1. Trimming at V came to 4 bases and at J to 3 bases, leaving 6 bases not matched to a gene. The CDR3 has 16 residues. The germline gives CDR1 SGHVS, CDR2 FQNEAQ. The CDR3 DNA is TGTGCCAGCAGCTATACAGGGGGCTCGGCTAATGAAAAACTGTTTTTT. Its translation is CASSYTGGSANEKLFF.

This clone has a handful of counts. V gene TRBV6-5 combines with J gene TRBJ1-4; D unresolved. The ends were cut back, 4 bases at V and 8 bases at J, with 20 bases in the middle. CDR3 length: 16 amino acids. Germline loops: CDR1 MNHEY, CDR2 SVGAGI. The CDR3 DNA is TGTGCCAGCAGTTTAGACACCGGCGCTCCAGACGAAAAACTGTTTTTT. Encoded protein: CASSLDTGAPDEKLFF.

Worth noting for this clone: The junction and the germline gene differ at one end; a read error may be behind it. This sample includes further DNA sequences coding for the same CDR3. The rearrangement joins TRBV7-7 to TRBJ2-2; 10 bases line up with TRBD1. CDR1 is SSHAT and CDR2 is FNYEAQ in the germline V gene (reference sequence). The CDR3 is 15 amino acids. Here the CDR3 reads CASSRDRGGTGELFF. CDR3 bases: TGTGCTAGCAGCCGGGACAGGGGTGGCACCGGGGAGCTGTTTTTT.

The V and J genes are TRBV7-8 and TRBJ1-3, with TRBD1 identical over 8 bases. Germline assignment: CDR1 SGHVS and CDR2 FQNEAQ. The CDR3 length is 17 residues. Trimming cost V 5 bases and J 2 bases; bases outside gene matches: 11. The CDR3 sequence: CASSQGYRGSAGNTIYF. The DNA for the CDR3 is TGTGCCAGCAGCCAAGGCTACAGGGGGTCCGCTGGAAACACCATATATTTT.

The chain has TRBV28 and TRBJ1-1; D remains unclear. The germline CDR1 and CDR2 sequences are MDHEN and SYDVKM. This CDR3 spans 14 amino acids. V was clipped by 1 base and J by 7 bases, with 13 bases between them. CDR3 sequence reads: CASSLLGPTFEAFF. As DNA, the CDR3 is TGTGCCAGCAGTTTATTGGGCCCCACATTTGAAGCTTTCTTT. The full variable domain, with the rest looked up from reference TRBV28 and TRBJ1-1, is DVKVTQSSRYLVKRTGEKVFLECVQDMDHENMFWYRQDPGLGLRLIYFSYDVKMKEKGDIPEGYSVSREKKERFSLILESASTNQTSMYLCASSLLGPTFEAFFGQGTRLTVV.

V and J are TRBV5-6 and TRBJ1-1; D may be TRBD1 (6 bases). The germline V and J ends were trimmed by 3 bases and 11 bases, with 14 bases remaining between them. CDR1 is SGHDT and CDR2 is YYEEEE in the germline V gene. CDR3 length equals 12 residues. CDR3 region: CASSSTGQVAFF. The CDR3, as DNA: TGTGCCAGCAGCTCCACAGGGCAGGTGGCTTTCTTT.

This chain connects TRBV29-1 to TRBJ2-2; 10 nucleotides agree with TRBD1. CDR3 length equals 15 residues. The trim removed 3 bases at V and 0 bases at J, leaving 1 base unmatched. Germline V gene lookup returns CDR1 SQVTM and CDR2 ANQGSEA. The CDR3 region is CSVEGTGANTGELFF. The CDR3 coding sequence is TGCAGCGTTGAGGGGACAGGGGCGAACACCGGGGAGCTGTTTTTT.